This T cell receptor (beta chain) was identified in a study of T cell responses to AZD1222 COVID-19 vaccine. Study context: Pooling was applied to second doses at about 4 or about 12 weeks.

Here immunoSEQ multiplex PCR was the method, and the copy in TCRdb shows in-frame clones only, minus some. The profile shows about 170,000 clones, over 85% of them singletons. Study-wide results and limits: With dominance at 160-218 and 743-854, vaccine-associated CD4 TCRs spanned spike. Samples come after the peak T cell response, not at day 14. In the spike-specific TCR repertoire, nearly half reportedly target unmutated variant regions.

On this clone: The antigen is unknown.

The J segment lost 3 bases and the V segment lost 2 bases, leaving 4 bases of the junction unmatched. The CDR3 runs 14 residues. From germline, CDR1 is SGHTA and CDR2 FQGNSA. V gene TRBV7-2 combines with J gene TRBJ2-7, with 7 nucleotides matching TRBD1. The input for sequencing was peripheral blood, taken on day 0 of AZD1222 vaccination. This clonotype originated in an adult in good health. This chain's CDR3 is CASSLRQGDYEQYF. The CDR3 DNA sequence: TGTGCCAGCAGCTTACGACAGGGCGACTACGAGCAGTACTTC.